Presented here are 9 T cell receptor beta chains from one specimen sequenced in a study of PD-1 blockade in classical Hodgkin lymphoma. TCRdb's table, derived via immunoSEQ multiplex PCR, lists solely in-frame clones and lacks some. The sample records about 99,000 clones, 81% being singletons. Patients all relapsed after autologous stem cell transplantation, and there was variation in brentuximab vedotin exposure. Sequencing used peripheral blood mononuclear cells (PBMCs), obtained before the second cycle of nivolumab. The receptors stem from a human donor with classical Hodgkin lymphoma.

The J gene is TRBJ2-1, the V gene TRBV10-3; the match to TRBD1 covers 7 bases. V lost 2 bases and J lost 2; bases outside the gene matches: 3. The CDR3 is made up of 15 amino acids. Germline CDR1 reads ENHRY; CDR2 reads SYGVKD. CDR3 nucleotide sequence: TGTGCCATCAGTGAGCTTGGGACAGCCTACAATGAGCAGTTCTTC. It is translated as CAISELGTAYNEQFF.

This clone has more than one count but fewer than ten. The rearrangement uses TRBV23-1 and TRBJ1-1; possibly TRBD1 for D (6 bases). TRBV23-1 is an open reading frame whose function is uncertain. Trimming left V 3 bases short and J 2 bases short, with 16 bases between. CDR3 length equals 16 residues. The DNA for the CDR3 is TGCGCCAGCAGTCAGGTATGGGGGCCCAGTAACACTGAAGCTTTCTTT. This codes for CASSQVWGPSNTEAFF.

Regarding this clone: This sample includes further DNA sequences coding for the same CDR3. The chain couples TRBV6-1 to TRBJ2-7, with TRBD1 matching over 11 bases. CDR1 is MNHNS and CDR2 is SASEGT in the germline V gene. V shed 6 bases and J 1 base; nucleotides not matched to a gene: 2. CDR3 length equals 14 residues. The CDR3 DNA reads TGTGCCAGCAGCCGGGACAGGGGGTCCTACGAGCAGTACTTC. It is translated as CASSRDRGSYEQYF.

This clone occurred a few times. The chain is built from TRBV29-1 and TRBJ2-1; 12 bases are shared with TRBD2. V was clipped by 7 bases and J by 7 bases; unmatched bases: 11. This CDR3 region has 15 residues. The germline V gene has CDR1 SQVTM and CDR2 ANQGSEA. CDR3 DNA: TGCAGCGCACCGCAGGGACTAGCGGGTGTTAATGAGCAGTTCTTC. Translating gives CSAPQGLAGVNEQFF.

CDR3 sequence reads: CASSREGPRETQYF. CDR3 DNA: TGTGCCAGCAGCCGAGAGGGACCGAGGGAGACCCAGTACTTC. The chain carries TRBV5-4 and TRBJ2-5; the D call may be TRBD1 or TRBD2 (5 bases each). The CDR3 loop spans 14 amino acids. Germline assignment: CDR1 SGHNT and CDR2 YYREEE (reference sequence). The germline V and J ends were trimmed by 4 bases and 5 bases, with 15 bases remaining between them.

This chain uses TRBV7-3 with TRBJ1-1; 8 bases agree with TRBD1. CDR3 length: 13 residues. V dropped 4 bases and J dropped 4; count of bases not matched to a gene: 2. In germline, CDR1 is SGHTA, CDR2 FQGTGA. Here the CDR3 DNA reads TGTGCCAGCAGCTACGACAGGGGCACTGAAGCTTTCTTT. It specifies CASSYDRGTEAFF.

The chain joins TRBV7-8 to TRBJ2-5; 11 nucleotides line up with TRBD2. CDR1 SGHVS and CDR2 FQNEAQ come from the germline V gene. The CDR3 runs 16 residues. V dropped 4 bases and J dropped 0; count of bases not matched to a gene: 4. The CDR3 sequence is CASSSGLAGYQETQYF. The CDR3 coding sequence is TGTGCCAGCAGCTCCGGACTAGCGGGCTACCAAGAGACCCAGTACTTC.

The V and J genes are TRBV7-3 and TRBJ2-5; 12 bases agree with TRBD2. CDR1 SGHTA and CDR2 FQGTGA come from the germline V gene. After removal of 0 bases from V and 1 base from J, the junction contained 9 bases not matched to a gene. The CDR3 spans 19 residues. Written as DNA, the CDR3 is TGTGCCAGCAGCTTAACCGGAGGACTAGCGGGGACCTCCCAAGAGACCCAGTACTTC. Encoded protein: CASSLTGGLAGTSQETQYF. The whole variable domain, remainder taken from reference TRBV7-3 and TRBJ2-5, is GAGVSQTPSNKVTEKGKYVELRCDPISGHTALYWYRQSLGQGPEFLIYFQGTGAADDSGLPNDRFFAVRPEGSVSTLKIQRTERGDSAVYLCASSLTGGLAGTSQETQYFGPGTRLLVL.

The chain couples TRBV5-6 to TRBJ2-3; no clear D gene. Germline V gene sequence: CDR1 SGHDT, CDR2 YYEEEE. The V gene lost 1 base and the J gene lost 3 bases, with 6 bases spanning the gap. This CDR3 has 13 amino acids. The DNA of the CDR3 is TGTGCCAGCAGCTTGTCACTAACAGATACGCAGTATTTT. Its translation is CASSLSLTDTQYF.